Included here is one TCR beta chain sequence, with context. This clone is a singleton in its sample. The antigen this receptor binds is unknown. The record has no base qualities; no much larger clone is one base away. This entry is derived from a study of shared clonotypes between healthy human individuals (dated by TCRdb to about 2020). General notes on the study: A couple of women and a few men aged 18 to 49 years were included in the cohort. For each donor, CD4 naive and CD4 memory were each given three plates, CD8 naive was given two plates, and CD8 memory was given one plate. To estimate repertoire size and how much clonotype sharing occurs between individuals, the study deeply sequenced the blood TCR repertoires of roughly 5 healthy adults. Different laboratories and diverse techniques were used to prepare libraries and sequence TCR repertoires, to increase sequencing depth and limit assay-specific biases. Leukapheresis yielded between about 0.94 and 8.9 billion PBMCs per donor. The investigation overall reported the following: About 5% of naive CD4, roughly 3.6% of naive CD8, around 2.3% of memory CD4, and approximately 0.4% of memory CD8 clonotypes were shared across four donors. Sampling was limited to blood, and TCR repertoires in tissue likely differ from TCR repertoires in blood. Pairwise subsampling led to the expectation that sequencing depth would affect the degree of clonotype sharing among donors. Clonotypes shared by all four sorted-subset donors showed higher generation probabilities than non-shared clonotypes. Because the study included only a small number of donors, the genetic and exposure-history diversity represented was limited. Incomplete sequencing was indicated by rarefaction of sorted-subset datasets, despite the large sequencing depth. Naive subsets generally had larger estimated clonotype richness than memory subsets did.

Using the deep immunoSEQ assay, multiplex PCR amplified TCR CDR3 regions from genomic DNA. Extracted genomic DNA from each cell subset was distributed evenly across all wells of several immunoSEQ 96-well plates, and each plate was treated as a replicate. For sorted subsets, each replicate PCR was loaded with roughly 0.2 ug genomic DNA, equivalent to about 30,000 T cell genomes. The purified libraries were quantified using a Qubit 3.0 fluorometer, sized with a Bioanalyzer 2100, and then quantified again using the KAPA Library Quantification kit. Every immunoSEQ 96-well plate was sequenced on a dedicated single-read 150-cycle Illumina NextSeq 550 flow cell. The paper's processing steps were these. Because the immunoSEQ output included only junctional sequences and no quality scores, the filtering could not be the same as the filtering used for full-length reads. Sequences were annotated with PyIR, a Python wrapper for IgBLAST v1.9, and V/J genes and CDR3 were assigned using IMGT germline references. Any read was removed if the V/J assignment was weak (E-value above 1e-6), the CDR3 was missing, or the read contained stop codons, out-of-frame junctions, or ambiguous translated residues. A V3J clonotype was defined by an identical inferred V gene, J gene, and CDR3 amino acid sequence. To compute the percentage overlap between repertoires, the number of shared unique clonotypes was divided by the size of the smaller repertoire. RTK rarefaction, the Chao1 estimator, and Recon v2.1 estimates of unobserved clonotypes were used to assess repertoire richness. Generation probabilities were computed with OLGA for all TCRbeta clonotypes obtained by the gDNA method from several donors. Here the immuneACCESS table is served through TCRdb, limited to in-frame sequences with V and J called. Missing clones are a known gap in these copies; in checked studies unresolved V genes cover under half, and the rest lacks a known reason. Clone size and V and J calls were adopted from that table, with D and trimming inferred from the DNA. The sample contains 1.5 million to 2.5 million clones, roughly 94% of them found a single time. The ten largest clonotypes hold 1% to 1.5% of the sample.

The CDR3 spans 14 residues, from the cysteine through the phenylalanine. Only the CDR3 part of the read is kept: 42 bases, read in frame from the first base. Taken from the germline V gene, the CDR1 and CDR2 loops are MGHDK and SYGVNS. The V end loses 5 bases and the J end loses 5 bases, and a stretch of 15 bases separates them. CD8 naive samples consisted of CD45RO-negative cells that were positively selected for CCR7, yielding a CD45RA+CCR7+ population without TemRA cells. The donors were healthy, HIV-negative adults who had no recently reported acute infections or vaccinations. All donors were Caucasian adults living in Nashville, Tennessee, USA. Blood was collected by leukapheresis, and PBMCs were isolated by Ficoll-Histopaque density gradient centrifugation and then cryopreserved in liquid nitrogen vapor phase. Analytical flow cytometry was used to check the purity and quantity of each magnetically sorted T cell population. Genomic DNA was isolated from every sorted fraction and measured by UV absorbance on a Nanodrop 2000c.

Specimen: naive CD8+ T cells sorted from blood. The cell subset or site tag for this specimen amounts to: CD45RA+CCR7+. The sequence was obtained from a man aged 18 to 35 in good health. The chain is encoded by TRBV25-1 joined to TRBJ2-5; perhaps TRBD2 is the D gene, with 5 bases matching. The nucleotide sequence is given as TGTGCCAGCAGTAAACTAGAGGGAAGTGAGACCCAGTACTTC. The encoded protein is CASSKLEGSETQYF.